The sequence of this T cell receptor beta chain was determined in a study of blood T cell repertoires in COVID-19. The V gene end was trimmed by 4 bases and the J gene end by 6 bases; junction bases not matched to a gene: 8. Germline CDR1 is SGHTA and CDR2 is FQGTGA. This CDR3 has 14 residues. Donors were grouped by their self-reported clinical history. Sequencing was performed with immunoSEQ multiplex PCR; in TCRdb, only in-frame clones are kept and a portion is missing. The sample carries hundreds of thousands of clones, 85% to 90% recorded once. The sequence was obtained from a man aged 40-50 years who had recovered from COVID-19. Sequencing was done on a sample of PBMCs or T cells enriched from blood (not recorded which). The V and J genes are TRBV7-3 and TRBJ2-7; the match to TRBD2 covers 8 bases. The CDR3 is CASSSTGTSREQYF. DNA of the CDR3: TGTGCCAGCAGCTCCACCGGGACTAGTCGCGAGCAGTACTTC.